These T cell receptor beta chains were read from a single sample in a study of T cell changes during pregnancy in multiple sclerosis. Some clones are missing from TCRdb's copy, which holds only in-frame ones; the method was immunoSEQ multiplex PCR. The sample contains 100,000 or so clones, 80% to 95% of which appear only once. The sequencing here drew on peripheral blood, taken in the first trimester of pregnancy. The receptors shown here come from a female donor with multiple sclerosis, enrolled in a pregnancy study. CDR3s include the opening cysteine and the closing phenylalanine or tryptophan. A D gene is named only where the DNA matches it firmly. Only part of the rows carry a size: once, few, many, or a class if the clone is expanded.

d_call j_call v_call clone_size cdr3_aa cdr3_nt
. TRBJ2-3 TRBV6-1 . CASNRVGTDTQYF TGTGCCAGCAACAGGGTCGGCACAGATACGCAGTATTTT
. TRBJ2-2 TRBV7-9 . CASSLEGSGELFF TGTGCCAGCAGCTTAGAGGGGTCCGGGGAGCTGTTTTTT
. TRBJ2-7 TRBV6-6 . CASSDTAYEQYF TGTGCCAGCAGTGACACAGCCTACGAGCAGTACTTC
TRBD2 TRBJ2-3 TRBV5-1 . CASSLVGGTPSTDTQYF TGCGCCAGCAGCTTGGTGGGGGGGACTCCTAGCACAGATACGCAGTATTTT
TRBD2 TRBJ2-5 TRBV9 . CASSAGGQETQYF TGTGCCAGCAGCGCGGGGGGGCAAGAGACCCAGTACTTC
TRBD1 TRBJ1-1 TRBV6-6 . CASNRDRVDAFF TGTGCCAGCAACAGAGACAGGGTTGACGCTTTCTTT
TRBD2 TRBJ2-3 TRBV2 once CASSALAGVNTDTQYF TGTGCCAGCAGTGCACTAGCGGGGGTCAACACAGATACGCAGTATTTT
TRBD1 TRBJ2-1 TRBV6-1 . CASSWLGQGGYEQFF TGTGCCAGCAGTTGGCTGGGACAGGGAGGGTATGAGCAGTTCTTC
TRBD2 TRBJ2-2 TRBV5-1 . CASSREGGELFF TGCGCCAGCTCCAGGGAGGGTGGGGAGCTGTTTTTT
TRBD1 TRBJ1-2 TRBV6-1 . CASSEFPGQGYYGYTF TGTGCCAGCAGTGAATTCCCGGGACAGGGGTACTATGGCTACACCTTC
. TRBJ2-4 TRBV7-9 . CASSGGLAKNIQYF TGTGCCAGCAGCGGAGGACTAGCCAAAAACATTCAGTACTTC
TRBD1 TRBJ1-2 TRBV15 . CATSRDRRIYGYTF TGTGCCACCAGCCGGGACAGGAGGATCTATGGCTACACCTTC
. TRBJ2-3 TRBV4-1 . CASSQARRQYF TGCGCCAGCAGCCAAGCCAGAAGGCAGTATTTT
TRBD1 TRBJ2-4 TRBV5-1 . CASSLGDQGAGAKNIQYF TGCGCCAGCAGCTTGGGCGATCAGGGGGCCGGCGCCAAAAACATTCAGTACTTC
TRBD1 TRBJ1-2 TRBV6-6 . CASRLQGESYGYTF TGTGCCAGCAGGCTTCAGGGGGAGTCGTATGGCTACACCTTC
TRBD1 TRBJ1-2 TRBV5-4 . CASSPSGTGAKHYGYTF TGTGCCAGCAGCCCATCCGGGACAGGGGCTAAACACTATGGCTACACCTTC
TRBD2 TRBJ2-1 TRBV5-1 . CASSLNLAGVNEQFF TGCGCCAGCAGCTTAAATCTAGCGGGAGTCAATGAGCAGTTCTTC
. TRBJ2-7 TRBV27 . CASSSGGYEQYF TGTGCCAGCAGTTCTGGCGGCTACGAGCAGTACTTC
. TRBJ1-6 TRBV7-3 once CASSLQGRPPLHF TGTGCCAGCAGCTTGCAGGGTCGGCCACCCCTCCACTTT
. TRBJ2-1 TRBV6-5 . CASSYIQDFQFF TGTGCCAGCAGTTACATCCAGGACTTTCAGTTCTTC
. TRBJ1-5 TRBV4-1 . CASSLSTGSNQPQHF TGCGCCAGCAGCCTGAGCACAGGGAGCAATCAGCCCCAGCATTTT
. TRBJ2-6 TRBV11-2 . CASSPLSVGANVLTF TGTGCCAGCAGCCCCCTCAGTGTCGGGGCCAACGTCCTGACTTTC
. TRBJ1-1 TRBV5-4 . CASSLGRDSFF TGTGCCAGCAGCTTGGGCAGGGACTCTTTCTTT
. TRBJ2-7 TRBV6-5 . CASSSSGPYEQYF TGTGCCAGCAGCTCCTCAGGGCCCTACGAGCAGTACTTC
TRBD1 TRBJ1-6 TRBV27 once CASSPHRGSYNSPLHF TGTGCCAGCAGTCCTCACAGGGGTTCCTATAATTCACCCCTCCACTTT
. TRBJ2-1 TRBV7-2 . CASSFGRGPNNEQFF TGTGCCAGCAGCTTTGGGCGGGGGCCGAACAATGAGCAGTTCTTC
. TRBJ1-1 TRBV15 . CATSRAGTEAFF TGTGCCACCAGCAGAGCGGGCACTGAAGCTTTCTTT
. TRBJ2-5 TRBV5-6 . CASSLGDGEKTQYF TGTGCCAGCAGCTTGGGAGACGGGGAAAAGACCCAGTACTTC
TRBD1 TRBJ1-2 TRBV5-1 once CASSGVGGLSYGYTF TGCGCCAGCAGCGGAGTAGGGGGCCTCAGCTATGGCTACACCTTC
TRBD1 TRBJ2-1 TRBV2 . CASMSGGWDEQFF TGTGCCAGCATGTCAGGGGGCTGGGATGAGCAGTTCTTC
. TRBJ1-2 TRBV10-3 . CAISRGGVNYGYTF TGTGCCATCAGTCGAGGGGGAGTTAACTATGGCTACACCTTC
TRBD1 TRBJ1-6 TRBV2 . CASSADQGAMVRSYNSPLHF TGTGCCAGCAGCGCAGATCAGGGGGCGATGGTAAGGTCCTATAATTCACCCCTCCACTTT
TRBD2 TRBJ2-3 TRBV7-9 . CASSPPYFGGGQDTQYF TGTGCCAGCAGCCCCCCCTATTTTGGCGGGGGGCAAGATACGCAGTATTTT
. TRBJ1-3 TRBV6-5 . CASSYQRASAGNTIYF TGTGCCAGCAGTTACCAAAGAGCTTCGGCTGGAAACACCATATATTTT
TRBD1 TRBJ2-3 TRBV7-2 . CASSLDRVIDTQYF TGTGCCAGCAGCCTGGACAGGGTAATAGATACGCAGTATTTT
TRBD1 TRBJ1-2 TRBV4-1 . CASRQTGGSRGYTF TGCGCCAGCAGGCAAACAGGGGGCTCAAGAGGCTACACCTTC
. TRBJ2-3 TRBV21-1 . CASSRSIGSGGTDTQYF TGTGCCAGCAGCAGATCCATAGGCTCCGGGGGCACAGATACGCAGTATTTT
. TRBJ1-2 TRBV2 . CASSARTGYGYTF TGTGCCAGCAGTGCCCGGACTGGGTATGGCTACACCTTC
TRBD2 TRBJ2-3 TRBV27 . CASSLSAGLAGTDTQYF TGTGCCAGCAGTTTATCGGCTGGACTAGCGGGCACAGATACGCAGTATTTT
. TRBJ2-2 TRBV2 . CASSERGGIRGGELFF TGTGCCAGCAGTGAAAGGGGGGGAATTCGGGGCGGGGAGCTGTTTTTT
TRBD1 TRBJ2-7 TRBV5-1 . CASSSDRGYEQYF TGCGCCAGCAGCTCGGACAGGGGATACGAGCAGTACTTC
TRBD1 TRBJ1-4 TRBV9 . CASSVGTGYNEKLFF TGTGCCAGCAGCGTTGGGACAGGTTATAATGAAAAACTGTTTTTT
TRBD1 TRBJ1-1 TRBV5-6 . CASSIDRDTEAFF TGTGCCAGCAGCATCGACAGGGACACTGAAGCTTTCTTT
. TRBJ2-6 TRBV7-9 . CASSLVVGASGANVLTF TGTGCCAGCAGCTTAGTTGTAGGGGCCTCTGGGGCCAACGTCCTGACTTTC
. TRBJ1-5 TRBV2 . CASSEGPGMRQPQHF TGTGCCAGCAGTGAAGGCCCAGGGATGCGTCAGCCCCAGCATTTT
. TRBJ2-7 TRBV5-6 . CASSLPWQYEQYF TGTGCCAGCAGCTTACCTTGGCAGTACGAGCAGTACTTC
. TRBJ1-4 TRBV9 . CASSDSATNEKLFF TGTGCCAGCAGTGACAGTGCAACTAATGAAAAACTGTTTTTT
TRBD1 TRBJ2-5 TRBV2 . CASNGQGRMETQYF TGTGCCAGCAACGGACAGGGGAGAATGGAGACCCAGTACTTC
. TRBJ2-5 TRBV12-5 . CASGLVRGTLLETQYF TGTGCTAGTGGTTTGGTAAGGGGGACCTTGCTAGAGACCCAGTACTTC
. TRBJ1-6 TRBV30 . CAWSVAQGRSPLHF TGTGCCTGGAGTGTAGCCCAGGGCCGGTCACCCCTCCACTTT
TRBD1 TRBJ1-2 TRBV6-5 . CASRGGAGYGYTF TGTGCCAGCAGAGGGGGCGCCGGCTATGGCTACACCTTC
TRBD1 TRBJ1-2 TRBV7-6 . CASSPWEDRGLDGGYTF TGTGCCAGCAGCCCCTGGGAAGACAGGGGGCTTGATGGTGGCTACACCTTC